This paragraph reports one TCR beta chain. The antigen this receptor binds is unknown. No base qualities exist here, and no much larger clone lies one base off it. The immunoSEQ Assay, a bias-controlled multiplex PCR, was used to amplify TCRbeta CDR3 regions from genomic DNA. The original pipeline was this. Nucleated cell counts per sample were estimated from amplification of reference gene primers within the assay. To quantify the absolute abundance of each unique TCRbeta CDR3 rearrangement, sequence reads were collapsed and filtered. For each sample, productive Simpson clonality was calculated by taking the square root of Simpson's diversity index across productive rearrangements. The table comes from immuneACCESS by way of TCRdb, which keeps in-frame sequences with V and J called. Part of the clones is missing from these tables; in studies checked, under half for an unresolved V gene and the rest for unknown reasons. The V and J calls and clone size were taken over from that table, and D and trimming were inferred from the DNA. This sample has under 250,000 clones in its table, and around 80% of those were observed once. The leading ten clones occupy less than 6.5% of the sample.

The sample comes from a study of blood T cell repertoires in COVID-19 (dated by TCRdb to 2020 to 2022). Notes on the research overall: Collaborator samples came from the United States, Italy and Spain and covered acute and convalescent phases of COVID-19. Where available, HLA class I and class II types were obtained from metadata supplied by the sample provider rather than from assay-based typing. The material from the prospective study consisted of cDNA or gDNA derived from T cells, B-cell-depleted T cells, or PBMCs. Subjects who had been exposed to COVID-19, were actively infected with it, or had recovered from it provided the deeply sampled blood TCRbeta repertoires that made up the dataset. Sample metadata almost always included a de-identified subject ID, COVID-19 status, age in years and sex. Samples were obtained from the ongoing ImmuneRACE study (first 160 participants) and from about 1,300 subjects provided by 6 global collaborators. The repertoires were released in a freely available public database meant as a resource for research on the immune response to SARS-CoV-2. What the research found in general, with its limitations: How much clinical and demographic metadata was included differed by source and by participant, and the metadata was provided uncurated.

Measured from the cysteine to the phenylalanine, the CDR3 is 13 residues long. Only the CDR3 portion is preserved as DNA: 39 bases, with reading frame beginning at the first base. Via the germline V gene, CDR1 is KGHSH and CDR2 LQKENI. A distance of 6 bases separates the germline ends of V and J, which lose 3 bases and 1 base respectively. Each collaborating institution followed its own protocols to collect whole blood in K2EDTA tubes. For TCRbeta analysis, collaborators shipped samples in one of three forms: frozen whole blood, isolated PBMCs, or DNA extracted from either of those sample types. The sequence derives from a human donor in a cohort sampled during active COVID-19. Sequencing used peripheral blood. The rearranged chain carries TRBV18 and TRBJ2-5; 5 matching bases give a weak D call of TRBD1. The CDR3: CASSPTVQETQYF. The nucleotide sequence is TGTGCCAGCTCACCGACAGTCCAAGAGACCCAGTACTTC. Reference TRBV18 and TRBJ2-5 proteins supply the regions before and after the CDR3; the full variable domain is: NAGVMQNPRHLVRRRGQEARLRCSPMKGHSHVYWYRQLPEEGLKFMVYLQKENIIDESGMPKERFSAEFPKEGPSILRIQQVVRGDSAAYFCASSPTVQETQYFGPGTRLLVL.